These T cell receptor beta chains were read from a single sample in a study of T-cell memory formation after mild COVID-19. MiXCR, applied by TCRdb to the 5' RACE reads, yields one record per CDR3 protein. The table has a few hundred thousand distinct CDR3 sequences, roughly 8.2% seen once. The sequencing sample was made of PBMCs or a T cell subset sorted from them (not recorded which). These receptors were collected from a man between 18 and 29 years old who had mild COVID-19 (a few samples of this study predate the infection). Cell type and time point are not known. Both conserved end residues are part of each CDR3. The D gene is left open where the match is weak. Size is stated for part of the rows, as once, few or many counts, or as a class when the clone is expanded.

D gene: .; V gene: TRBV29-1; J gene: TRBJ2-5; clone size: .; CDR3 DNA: TGCAGCGTTTCTTTGGGAGGGGGAGAGACCCAGTACTTC; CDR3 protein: CSVSLGGGETQYF
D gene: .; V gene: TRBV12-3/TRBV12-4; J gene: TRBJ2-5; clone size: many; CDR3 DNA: TGTGCCAGCAGAAACCCAAAGTGGGAGACCCAGTACTTC; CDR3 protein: CASRNPKWETQYF
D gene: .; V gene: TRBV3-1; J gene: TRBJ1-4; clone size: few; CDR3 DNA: TGTGCCAGCAGCCAAGGAGGCCAAGGAGGGCGGAAACTGTTTTTT; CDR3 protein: CASSQGGQGGRKLFF
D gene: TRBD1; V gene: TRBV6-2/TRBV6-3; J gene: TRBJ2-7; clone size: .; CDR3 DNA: TGTGCCAGCGGGATGCGACAGGGGTGGATCGAGCAGTACTTC; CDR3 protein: CASGMRQGWIEQYF
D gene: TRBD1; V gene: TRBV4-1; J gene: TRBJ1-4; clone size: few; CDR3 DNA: TGCGCCAGCAGCCACGACCCCGGGACAGGGGTGGGAAAACTGTTTTTT; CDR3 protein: CASSHDPGTGVGKLFF
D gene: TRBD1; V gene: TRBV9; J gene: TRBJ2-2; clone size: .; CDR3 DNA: TGTGCCAGCAGCGACGGGACAGCCGGAGGTTATGGCGGGGAGCTGTTTTTT; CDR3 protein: CASSDGTAGGYGGELFF
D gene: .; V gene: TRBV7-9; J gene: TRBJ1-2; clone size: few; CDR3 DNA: TGTGCCAGCAGGAATCAGGGGAACTATGGCTACACCTTC; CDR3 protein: CASRNQGNYGYTF
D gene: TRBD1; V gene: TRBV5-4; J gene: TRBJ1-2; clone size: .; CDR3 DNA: TGTGCCAGCAGCTTAAACAGGGGAGCGAATGGCTACACCTTC; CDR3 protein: CASSLNRGANGYTF
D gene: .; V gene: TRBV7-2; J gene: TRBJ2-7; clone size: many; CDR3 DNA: TGTGCCAGCAGCCTTCCCACCTACGAGCAGTACTTC; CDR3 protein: CASSLPTYEQYF
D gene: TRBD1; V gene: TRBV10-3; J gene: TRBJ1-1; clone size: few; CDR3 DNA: TGTGCCATCAGTTTGACAGGGGGCTATGAAGCTTTCTTT; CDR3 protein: CAISLTGGYEAFF
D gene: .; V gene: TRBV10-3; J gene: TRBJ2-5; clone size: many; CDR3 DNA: TGTGCCATCAGTGAGTACGGACGGAGCCCCCAGGAGACCCAGTACTTC; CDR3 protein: CAISEYGRSPQETQYF
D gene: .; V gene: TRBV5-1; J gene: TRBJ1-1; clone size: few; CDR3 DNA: TGCGCCAGCAGCTCGGGATCTCTCCGAGGAGAAGCTTTCTTT; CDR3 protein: CASSSGSLRGEAFF
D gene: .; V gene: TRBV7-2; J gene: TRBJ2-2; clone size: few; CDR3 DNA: TGTGCCAGCAGCTCCAACGTGGCCGGGGAGCTGTTTTTT; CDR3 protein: CASSSNVAGELFF
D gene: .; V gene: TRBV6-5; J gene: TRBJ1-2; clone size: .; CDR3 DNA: TGTGCCAGCAGGGATGATGCCGGGGGCTACACCTTC; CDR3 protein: CASRDDAGGYTF
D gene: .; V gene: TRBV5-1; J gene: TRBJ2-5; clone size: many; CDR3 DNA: TGCGCCAGCAGCTTGGAGGCTACACAAGAGACCCAGTACTTC; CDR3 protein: CASSLEATQETQYF